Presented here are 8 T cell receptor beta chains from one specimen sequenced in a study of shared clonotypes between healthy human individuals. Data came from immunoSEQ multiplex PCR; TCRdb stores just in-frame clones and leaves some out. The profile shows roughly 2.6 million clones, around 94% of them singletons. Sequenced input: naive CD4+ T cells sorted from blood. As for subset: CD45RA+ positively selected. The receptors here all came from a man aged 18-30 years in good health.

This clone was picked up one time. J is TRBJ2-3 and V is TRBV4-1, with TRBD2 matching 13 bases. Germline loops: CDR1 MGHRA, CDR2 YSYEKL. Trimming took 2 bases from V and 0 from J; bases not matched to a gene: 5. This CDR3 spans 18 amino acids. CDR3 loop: CASSQLLAGGYSTDTQYF. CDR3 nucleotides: TGCGCCAGCAGCCAATTACTAGCGGGAGGGTATAGCACAGATACGCAGTATTTT.

The CDR3 DNA reads TGTGCCAGCATACCCTTGGACAGACTCGCTAACTATGGCTACACCTTC. Translated, it gives CASIPLDRLANYGYTF. The gene calls are TRBV5-4 and TRBJ1-2; D might be TRBD1 (6 bases). From germline, CDR1 is SGHNT and CDR2 YYREEE (reference sequence). The ends were cut back, 6 bases at V and 0 bases at J, with 18 bases in the middle. The CDR3 sequence is 16 residues long.

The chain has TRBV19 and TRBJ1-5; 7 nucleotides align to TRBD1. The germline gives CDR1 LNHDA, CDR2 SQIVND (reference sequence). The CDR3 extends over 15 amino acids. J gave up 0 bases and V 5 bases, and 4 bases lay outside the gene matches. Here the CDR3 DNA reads TGTGCCAGTAGTGGAAACAGGGGTAGCAATCAGCCCCAGCATTTT. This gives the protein CASSGNRGSNQPQHF.

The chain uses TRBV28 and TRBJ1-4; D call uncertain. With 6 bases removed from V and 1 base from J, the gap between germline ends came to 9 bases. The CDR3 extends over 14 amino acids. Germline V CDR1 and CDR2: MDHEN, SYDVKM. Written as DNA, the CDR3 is TGTGCCAGCAGGGCAGGAGGAACTAATGAAAAACTGTTTTTT. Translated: CASRAGGTNEKLFF.

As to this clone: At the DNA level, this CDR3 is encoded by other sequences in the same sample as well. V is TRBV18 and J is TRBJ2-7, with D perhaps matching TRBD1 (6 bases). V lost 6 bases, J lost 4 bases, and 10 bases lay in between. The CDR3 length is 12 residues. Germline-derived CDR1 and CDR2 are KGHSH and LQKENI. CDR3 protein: CASSPTGYEQYF. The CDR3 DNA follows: TGTGCCAGCTCTCCCACAGGGTACGAGCAGTACTTC.

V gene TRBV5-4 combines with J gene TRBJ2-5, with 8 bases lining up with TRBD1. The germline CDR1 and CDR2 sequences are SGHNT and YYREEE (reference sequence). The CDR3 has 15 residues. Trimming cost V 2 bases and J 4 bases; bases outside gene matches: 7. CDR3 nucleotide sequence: TGTGCCAGCAGCTTAAGGACAGGGATCGGAGAGACCCAGTACTTC. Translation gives CASSLRTGIGETQYF.

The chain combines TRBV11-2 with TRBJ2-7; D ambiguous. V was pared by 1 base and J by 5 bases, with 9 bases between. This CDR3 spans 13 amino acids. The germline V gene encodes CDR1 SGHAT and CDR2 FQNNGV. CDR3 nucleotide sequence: TGTGCCAGCAGCTTAGCCCGAGTCAACGAGCAGTACTTC. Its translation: CASSLARVNEQYF. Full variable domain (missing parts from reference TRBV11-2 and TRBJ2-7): EAGVAQSPRYKIIEKRQSVAFWCNPISGHATLYWYQQILGQGPKLLIQFQNNGVVDDSQLPKDRFSAERLKGVDSTLKIQPAKLEDSAVYLCASSLARVNEQYFGPGTRLTVT.

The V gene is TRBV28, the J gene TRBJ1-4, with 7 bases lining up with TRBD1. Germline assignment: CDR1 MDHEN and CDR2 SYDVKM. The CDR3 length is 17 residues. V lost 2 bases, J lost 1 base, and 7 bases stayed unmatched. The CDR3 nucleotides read TGTGCCAGCAGTTTACCAGGGGGGCGCCGAACTAATGAAAAACTGTTTTTT. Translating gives CASSLPGGRRTNEKLFF.